This is a list of T cell receptor beta chains from one sample in a study of cytomegalovirus exposure and HLA in healthy donors. Assay used: immunoSEQ multiplex PCR; TCRdb lists only in-frame clones, some missing. The repertoire holds 95,000 or so clones, with under 90% as singletons. Sequencing input: PBMCs. The source of these receptors is a woman in her 70s in good health and CMV-seropositive. Both conserved end residues are part of each CDR3. The D gene is left open where the match is weak. Clone sizes are given selectively: once, few, many, or a class where the clone is expanded.

v_gene: TRBV29-1
abundance: -
j_gene: TRBJ1-1
d_gene: TRBD1
CDR3nt: TGCAGCGTTGGTCGCAGGGGGGCTGAAGCTTTCTTT
CDR3aa: CSVGRRGAEAFF

v_gene: TRBV9
abundance: -
j_gene: TRBJ1-1
d_gene: TRBD1
CDR3nt: TGTGCCAGCAGCGTACAGGGGGGCACTGAAGCTTTCTTT
CDR3aa: CASSVQGGTEAFF

v_gene: TRBV15
abundance: -
j_gene: TRBJ2-7
d_gene: -
CDR3nt: TGTGCCACCAGCAGAGAAGGAACAGGGATCTACGAGCAGTACTTC
CDR3aa: CATSREGTGIYEQYF

v_gene: TRBV29-1
abundance: few
j_gene: TRBJ2-1
d_gene: -
CDR3nt: TGCAGCGTCCGAGAGTGGAGCTCCTACAATGAGCAGTTCTTC
CDR3aa: CSVREWSSYNEQFF

v_gene: TRBV19
abundance: -
j_gene: TRBJ1-5
d_gene: TRBD1
CDR3nt: TGTGCCAGCGGGACAGTTTATAGCAATCAGCCCCAGCATTTT
CDR3aa: CASGTVYSNQPQHF

v_gene: TRBV7-3
abundance: -
j_gene: TRBJ2-7
d_gene: TRBD1
CDR3nt: TGTGCCAGCAGCTTAAACAGGGGCGGCGAGCAGTACTTC
CDR3aa: CASSLNRGGEQYF

v_gene: TRBV9
abundance: -
j_gene: TRBJ1-6
d_gene: -
CDR3nt: TGTGCCAGCAGCGTAGATAACGGGGGAAACTCACCCCTCCACTTT
CDR3aa: CASSVDNGGNSPLHF

v_gene: TRBV28
abundance: -
j_gene: TRBJ1-2
d_gene: -
CDR3nt: TGTGCCAGCAGTTTCAAGCTGATGGGGGCTAATGGCTACACCTTC
CDR3aa: CASSFKLMGANGYTF

v_gene: TRBV28
abundance: -
j_gene: TRBJ2-1
d_gene: TRBD2
CDR3nt: TGTGCCAGCAGTTTACCGGGAGGGGCCCACAATGAGCAGTTCTTC
CDR3aa: CASSLPGGAHNEQFF

v_gene: TRBV4-1
abundance: -
j_gene: TRBJ2-5
d_gene: -
CDR3nt: TGCGCCAGCAGCCGTTTACAGGGTTATCAAGAGACCCAGTACTTC
CDR3aa: CASSRLQGYQETQYF

v_gene: TRBV19
abundance: -
j_gene: TRBJ2-1
d_gene: TRBD1
CDR3nt: TGTGCCAGTAGAAGGGGGCTGACCTACAATGAGCAGTTCTTC
CDR3aa: CASRRGLTYNEQFF

v_gene: TRBV27
abundance: once
j_gene: TRBJ2-7
d_gene: -
CDR3nt: TGTGCCAGCAGTTTACAACCCCCCTACGAGCAGTACTTC
CDR3aa: CASSLQPPYEQYF

v_gene: TRBV4-3
abundance: -
j_gene: TRBJ2-7
d_gene: -
CDR3nt: TGCGCCAGCAGCCAAGATCGGACAGCCTCCTACGAGCAGTACTTC
CDR3aa: CASSQDRTASYEQYF

v_gene: TRBV4-1
abundance: -
j_gene: TRBJ2-7
d_gene: TRBD2
CDR3nt: TGCGCCAGCAGCCATCTAGCGGCCTCCTACGAGCAGTACTTC
CDR3aa: CASSHLAASYEQYF

v_gene: TRBV5-1
abundance: -
j_gene: TRBJ2-5
d_gene: TRBD2
CDR3nt: TGCGCCAGCAGCTTAGCAGTCACTAGCGGGGGCCTCCAAGAGACCCAGTACTTC
CDR3aa: CASSLAVTSGGLQETQYF

v_gene: TRBV4-2
abundance: -
j_gene: TRBJ2-3
d_gene: -
CDR3nt: TGTGCCAGCAGCCAAAATCCGCCGGGTCAAACGGGAGATACGCAGTATTTT
CDR3aa: CASSQNPPGQTGDTQYF

v_gene: TRBV7-9
abundance: -
j_gene: TRBJ2-2
d_gene: TRBD1
CDR3nt: TGTTCCAGCAGCTTACCCGGACAGGAGGAGCTGTTTTTT
CDR3aa: CSSSLPGQEELFF

v_gene: TRBV7-9
abundance: -
j_gene: TRBJ1-4
d_gene: -
CDR3nt: TGTGCCAGCAGCTTCAGGGGATCTAATGAAAAACTGTTTTTT
CDR3aa: CASSFRGSNEKLFF

v_gene: TRBV27
abundance: few
j_gene: TRBJ2-2
d_gene: TRBD2
CDR3nt: TGTGCCAGCAGGGGAGGGCCCGGGGAGCTGTTTTTT
CDR3aa: CASRGGPGELFF

v_gene: TRBV7-3
abundance: once
j_gene: TRBJ2-2
d_gene: -
CDR3nt: TGTGCCAGCAGCCCAGCGGTAACCGGGGAGCTGTTTTTT
CDR3aa: CASSPAVTGELFF

v_gene: TRBV30
abundance: -
j_gene: TRBJ1-3
d_gene: TRBD1
CDR3nt: TGTGCCTGGAGTGCTCCGACAGGGAGATTCGTGTCTGGAAACACCATATATTTT
CDR3aa: CAWSAPTGRFVSGNTIYF

v_gene: TRBV10-3
abundance: few
j_gene: TRBJ1-1
d_gene: TRBD1
CDR3nt: TGTGCCATCACCGGGACAGGGGCTGAAGCTTTCTTT
CDR3aa: CAITGTGAEAFF

v_gene: TRBV11-3
abundance: -
j_gene: TRBJ2-7
d_gene: TRBD2
CDR3nt: TGTGCCAGCAGCCGTTTAGCGGGAGTCCCCGAGCAGTACTTC
CDR3aa: CASSRLAGVPEQYF

v_gene: TRBV7-2
abundance: -
j_gene: TRBJ1-2
d_gene: TRBD1
CDR3nt: TGTGCCAGCAGCCCGAACTCGGGACAGGGGCAGGGCTACACCTTC
CDR3aa: CASSPNSGQGQGYTF

v_gene: TRBV6-5
abundance: -
j_gene: TRBJ2-6
d_gene: -
CDR3nt: TGTGCCAGCACCAGTCCGGCGGTGGGGGCCAACGTCCTGACTTTC
CDR3aa: CASTSPAVGANVLTF

v_gene: TRBV21-1
abundance: -
j_gene: TRBJ2-4
d_gene: -
CDR3nt: TGTGCCAGCAGCAAAGGAGTGACAGCCCGAGCCAAAAACATTCAGTACTTC
CDR3aa: CASSKGVTARAKNIQYF

v_gene: TRBV29-1
abundance: -
j_gene: TRBJ2-3
d_gene: TRBD2
CDR3nt: TGCAGCGTGGAGAGGGGGCTAGCGGGAGTAGATACGCAGTATTTT
CDR3aa: CSVERGLAGVDTQYF

v_gene: TRBV11-3
abundance: -
j_gene: TRBJ2-5
d_gene: -
CDR3nt: TGTGCCAGCAGCTATACGACAGGGCCCCCGGGGGAGCAGTACTTC
CDR3aa: CASSYTTGPPGEQYF

v_gene: TRBV15
abundance: few
j_gene: TRBJ2-1
d_gene: -
CDR3nt: TGTGCCACCAGCAGAGATAGCGTAAACCACAATGAGCAGTTCTTC
CDR3aa: CATSRDSVNHNEQFF

v_gene: TRBV7-2
abundance: -
j_gene: TRBJ2-3
d_gene: -
CDR3nt: TGTGCCAGCAGCCCCCGGCCGTCGGGAGCCGGCACAGATACGCAGTATTTT
CDR3aa: CASSPRPSGAGTDTQYF

v_gene: TRBV4-2
abundance: once
j_gene: TRBJ2-2
d_gene: TRBD1
CDR3nt: TGTGCCAGCAGCCAAAAGCCTACAGGGGGCGGCACCGGGGAGCTGTTTTTT
CDR3aa: CASSQKPTGGGTGELFF

v_gene: TRBV19
abundance: -
j_gene: TRBJ2-5
d_gene: TRBD1
CDR3nt: TGTGCCAGTAGTTCGCACAGGGGAGAGACCCAGTACTTC
CDR3aa: CASSSHRGETQYF

v_gene: TRBV5-4
abundance: -
j_gene: TRBJ1-2
d_gene: -
CDR3nt: TGTGCCAGCAGCTTGTCTTCGGGGGGAAACTATGGCTACACCTTC
CDR3aa: CASSLSSGGNYGYTF